A single sample is the source of the 27 T cell receptor beta chains below, sequenced in a study of CD8+ T cells in alopecia areata. RNA extraction was followed by reverse transcription into cDNA, which acted as the sequencing template. The table came from immunoSEQ multiplex PCR; TCRdb's copy has only in-frame clones and leaves some out. The table shows approximately 210,000 clones, with more than 60% occurring only once. Treatment of the sample: oral pan-JAK inhibitor, 5-10 mg twice daily. Sequenced here: CD4+ T cells sorted from blood, sampled at approximately week 42, from a patient treated with tofacitinib. Receptors originate from a human donor with alopecia areata.

This clone was found a few times. The chain couples TRBV30 to TRBJ1-5; possible D gene TRBD1, 6 bases. The germline gives CDR1 GTSNPN, CDR2 SVGIG (reference sequence). V gave up 2 bases and J gave up 2 bases, with 22 bases separating them. The CDR3 is 18 residues long. CDR3 in amino acids: CAWSTGTRGPRGNQPQHF. CDR3 sequence (DNA): TGTGCCTGGAGTACCGGGACACGGGGTCCCCGTGGCAATCAGCCCCAGCATTTT.

The chain couples TRBV30 to TRBJ2-2, with 7 bases fitting TRBD1. The V segment lost 3 bases and the J segment 4 bases; nucleotides outside the gene matches: 11. The CDR3 spans 16 residues. Germline CDR1 is GTSNPN and CDR2 is SVGIG (reference sequence). CDR3 loop: CAWSFYVAGGTGELFF. CDR3 in DNA: TGTGCCTGGAGCTTCTACGTCGCAGGGGGCACCGGGGAGCTGTTTTTT.

This chain joins TRBV11-2 and TRBJ2-7; no definite D call. The germline V and J ends were trimmed by 3 bases and 3 bases, with 12 bases remaining between them. CDR1 is SGHAT, CDR2 FQNNGV, per germline. The CDR3 totals 14 residues. CDR3 protein: CASSFGPLSYEQYF. The CDR3 DNA is TGTGCCAGCAGCTTCGGGCCCTTGAGCTACGAGCAGTACTTC.

This clone appeared a single time. This chain joins TRBV4-3 and TRBJ1-2; no clear D. The V gene's germline CDR1 is LGHNA and CDR2 YSLEER. CDR3 size: 16 residues. V was pared by 0 bases and J by 5 bases, with 16 bases between. This chain's CDR3 is CASSQDTGQARYGYTF. The CDR3 DNA follows: TGCGCCAGCAGCCAAGATACTGGGCAGGCCCGGTATGGCTACACCTTC.

The V and J genes are TRBV18 and TRBJ1-1, with 7 bases lining up with TRBD1. Looked up from germline, CDR1 is KGHSH and CDR2 is LQKENI. V shed 3 bases and J 2 bases; nucleotides not matched to a gene: 9. The CDR3 is 16 amino acids. CDR3 region: CASSPMGQPPNTEAFF. CDR3 coding DNA: TGTGCCAGCTCACCGATGGGACAGCCACCTAACACTGAAGCTTTCTTT.

The genes are TRBV2 and TRBJ1-1; D is ambiguous. The CDR3 is 14 amino acids. CDR1 and CDR2 (germline): SNHLY, FYNNEI. Deletions cut 2 bases from V and 1 base from J, with 8 bases between. DNA for the CDR3: TGTGCCAGCAGTGAATATTCGGGGAACACTGAAGCTTTCTTT. This translates into CASSEYSGNTEAFF.

The chain uses TRBV30 and TRBJ1-5, with 8 bases fitting TRBD1. The CDR3 sequence is 13 residues long. V shed 5 bases, J shed 4 bases, and the junction held 4 bases outside the gene matches. Germline V gene sequence: CDR1 GTSNPN, CDR2 SVGIG (reference sequence). The CDR3 loop reads CAWGNRGNQPQHF. The CDR3 DNA reads TGTGCCTGGGGCAACAGGGGGAATCAGCCCCAGCATTTT.

The genes are TRBV4-2 and TRBJ1-1, with D perhaps TRBD1 (6 bases). CDR3 length equals 13 residues. The germline gives CDR1 LGHNA, CDR2 YNFKEQ. The germline V and J ends were trimmed by 6 bases and 4 bases, with 12 bases remaining between them. This CDR3 reads CASRGGVGTEAFF. For the CDR3, the DNA is TGTGCCAGCAGAGGGGGTGTGGGCACTGAAGCTTTCTTT.

The chain carries TRBV30 and TRBJ1-3, with no clear D. The germline V and J ends were trimmed by 2 bases and 0 bases, with 14 bases remaining between them. Looked up from germline, CDR1 is GTSNPN and CDR2 is SVGIG (reference sequence). The CDR3 is 16 residues long. As DNA, the CDR3 is TGTGCCTGGAGTTTCGGACCGCCCAGCTCTGGAAACACCATATATTTT. The encoded protein is CAWSFGPPSSGNTIYF.

The genes are TRBV7-3 and TRBJ2-1, with TRBD2 matching over 10 bases. The junction had 7 bases not matched to a gene; V was cut back by 5 bases and J by 9 bases. This CDR3 region has 14 residues. Germline V gene data show CDR1 as SGHTA and CDR2 as FQGTGA. The CDR3 DNA reads TGTGCCAGCAGCCAAGCGGGGGGGCCTGGTGAGCAGTTCTTC. Translation: CASSQAGGPGEQFF.

As to this clone: The same CDR3 also results from other DNA sequences found in this sample. The V call is TRBV7-3, the J call TRBJ1-1; D unresolved. Trimming took 0 bases from V and 2 from J, leaving 4 bases between them. This CDR3 region has 13 residues. Germline lookup yields CDR1 SGHTA and CDR2 FQGTGA. The CDR3 DNA is TGTGCCAGCAGCTTAACAGTTAACACTGAAGCTTTCTTT. Protein: CASSLTVNTEAFF.

V usage is TRBV6-5 and J usage is TRBJ1-4; no firm D call. Germline CDR1 reads MNHEY; CDR2 reads SVGAGI. The CDR3 spans 14 residues. Trimming pared 2 bases from V and 5 bases from J, leaving 9 bases between. The CDR3 DNA reads as TGTGCCAGCAGTTACGGGAGTGGAAATGAAAAACTGTTTTTT. As protein: CASSYGSGNEKLFF.

The chain joins TRBV18 to TRBJ1-6; 9 bases agree with TRBD1. The germline gives CDR1 KGHSH, CDR2 LQKENI. The CDR3 length is 14 residues. V trimming: 6 bases; J trimming: 6 bases; junction bases outside the gene matches: 3. In nucleotides, the CDR3 is TGTGCCAGCTCGGACAGGGGTGGTAATTCACCCCTCCACTTT. It specifies CASSDRGGNSPLHF. The whole variable domain, remainder taken from reference TRBV18 and TRBJ1-6, is NAGVMQNPRHLVRRRGQEARLRCSPMKGHSHVYWYRQLPEEGLKFMVYLQKENIIDESGMPKERFSAEFPKEGPSILRIQQVVRGDSAAYFCASSDRGGNSPLHFGNGTRLTVT.

The chain links TRBV27 to TRBJ1-5; 7 bases are shared with TRBD1. The CDR3 is made up of 14 amino acids. Trimming at V came to 5 bases and at J to 5 bases, leaving 6 bases not matched to a gene. CDR1 is MNHEY and CDR2 is SMNVEV in the germline V gene (reference sequence). CDR3: CASSPTGDHQPQHF. The CDR3 DNA reads TGTGCCAGCAGTCCAACAGGGGACCATCAGCCCCAGCATTTT.

The J gene is TRBJ2-7, the V gene TRBV5-1; weak D call: TRBD2 (6 bases). This CDR3 has 15 amino acids. Looked up from germline, CDR1 is SGHRS and CDR2 is YFSETQ. The V end lost 0 bases, the J end lost 1 base, and 11 bases lay between the germline ends. CDR3 amino acids: CASSLGDFLSYEQYF. The CDR3, as DNA: TGCGCCAGCAGCTTGGGGGACTTCCTTTCCTACGAGCAGTACTTC. Together with reference TRBV5-1 and TRBJ2-7, the CDR3 gives the full variable domain: KAGVTQTPRYLIKTRGQQVTLSCSPISGHRSVSWYQQTPGQGLQFLFEYFSETQRNKGNFPGRFSGRQFSNSRSEMNVSTLELGDSALYLCASSLGDFLSYEQYFGPGTRLTVT.

Points on this clone: At the DNA level, this CDR3 is encoded by other sequences in the same sample as well. V and J are TRBV29-1 and TRBJ2-1; D is unclear. The V end lost 7 bases, the J end lost 3 bases, and 7 bases lay between the germline ends. Germline V gives CDR1 SQVTM, CDR2 ANQGSEA. The CDR3 covers 11 residues. The CDR3: CSDSIYNEQFF. The CDR3, as DNA: TGCAGCGATTCTATCTACAATGAGCAGTTCTTC.

The rearrangement joins TRBV25-1 to TRBJ2-3; either TRBD1 or TRBD2 may fit D (5 bases each). The CDR3 has 12 amino acids. The ends were cut back, 3 bases at V and 10 bases at J, with 11 bases in the middle. CDR1 is MGHDK and CDR2 is SYGVNS in the germline V gene. CDR3 coding DNA: TGTGCCAGCAGTGAGAGACCGGGACCGCAGTATTTT. Translated: CASSERPGPQYF. Full variable domain (missing parts from reference TRBV25-1 and TRBJ2-3): EADIYQTPRYLVIGTGKKITLECSQTMGHDKMYWYQQDPGMELHLIHYSYGVNSTEKGDLSSESTVSRIRTEHFPLTLESARPSHTSQYLCASSERPGPQYFGPGTRLTVL.

The sample holds a few counts of this clone. The chain has TRBV29-1 and TRBJ2-7; 7 bases align to TRBD1. CDR3 length: 14 residues. With 5 bases clipped from V and 3 bases from J, the junction kept 10 bases outside the gene matches. CDR1 is SQVTM and CDR2 is ANQGSEA in the germline V gene. The chain's CDR3 is CSVRIQGLGYEQYF. CDR3 in DNA: TGCAGCGTTCGTATACAGGGGCTCGGCTACGAGCAGTACTTC.

The chain has TRBV15 and TRBJ1-6; 10 bases map to TRBD1. CDR1 is LNHNV, CDR2 YYDKDF, per germline (reference sequence). The CDR3 covers 15 residues. Trimming cost V 0 bases and J 8 bases; bases outside gene matches: 1. CDR3 residues: CATSRDGTGDSPLHF. CDR3 sequence (DNA): TGTGCCACCAGCAGAGATGGGACAGGGGATTCACCCCTCCACTTT. Based on the CDR3 plus reference TRBV15 and TRBJ1-6, the full variable domain is DAMVIQNPRYQVTQFGKPVTLSCSQTLNHNVMYWYQQKSSQAPKLLFHYYDKDFNNEADTPDNFQSRRPNTSFCFLDIRSPGLGDTAMYLCATSRDGTGDSPLHFGNGTRLTVT.

This clone was seen a few times. The chain recombines TRBV29-1 with TRBJ2-2, with D perhaps assigned TRBD1 or TRBD2 (6 bases each). Looked up from germline, CDR1 is SQVTM and CDR2 is ANQGSEA. The CDR3 sequence is 15 residues long. Trimming took 3 bases from V and 1 from J, leaving 12 bases between them. CDR3 nucleotides: TGCAGCGTTGATAAGGGGGGCCGGAACACCGGGGAGCTGTTTTTT. Translating gives CSVDKGGRNTGELFF.

This clone was counted at least ten times. Other DNA sequences in the same sample also yield this CDR3. The rearrangement joins TRBV5-1 to TRBJ2-2, with a tentative D call TRBD2 (6 bases). This CDR3 is 14 amino acids long. V dropped 2 bases and J dropped 7 bases, with 12 bases sitting between them. Per the germline V gene, CDR1 is SGHRS and CDR2 is YFSETQ. CDR3 bases: TGCGCCAGCAGCTTAGGAGGGGCGAACGGGGAGCTGTTTTTT. This codes for CASSLGGANGELFF.

V gene TRBV7-9 combines with J gene TRBJ2-1, with 8 nucleotides matching TRBD2. Germline assignment: CDR1 SEHNR and CDR2 FQNEAQ (reference sequence). CDR3 length equals 15 residues. Trimming at V came to 6 bases and at J to 6 bases, leaving 10 bases not matched to a gene. The CDR3 loop reads CASRIDGTRVNEQFF. In nucleotides, the CDR3 is TGTGCCAGCAGAATCGACGGGACTAGAGTCAATGAGCAGTTCTTC.

Written as DNA, the CDR3 is TGCAGCGTTGAAGATCGCAGGACAATCACAGATACGCAGTATTTT. Amino acid sequence: CSVEDRRTITDTQYF. The chain links TRBV29-1 to TRBJ2-3; D is perhaps TRBD1 (5 bases). The CDR3 is made up of 15 amino acids. Germline V gives CDR1 SQVTM, CDR2 ANQGSEA. V shed 0 bases and J shed 2 bases, with 12 bases lying between them.

The rearrangement links TRBV29-1 to TRBJ1-2; TRBD1 is a possible D gene (6 bases). The CDR3 runs to 13 residues. V lost 6 bases to trimming and J lost 7 bases, with 18 bases between them. The germline V gene has CDR1 SQVTM and CDR2 ANQGSEA. The CDR3 is CSVLKQGQSGYTF. The CDR3 DNA is TGCAGCGTCTTGAAACAGGGACAAAGTGGCTACACCTTC.

J is TRBJ2-1 and V is TRBV25-1; 8 positions agree with TRBD1. Germline loops: CDR1 MGHDK, CDR2 SYGVNS. The V and J ends lost 2 bases and 4 bases, in that order; junction bases with no gene match: 4. CDR3 length: 15 amino acids. CDR3 loop: CASSEETGGYNEQFF. CDR3 bases: TGTGCCAGCAGTGAAGAAACAGGGGGTTACAATGAGCAGTTCTTC.

V is TRBV29-1 and J is TRBJ1-2, with D perhaps matching TRBD1 (5 bases). V shed 0 bases and J shed 6 bases, with 11 bases lying between them. Germline V gives CDR1 SQVTM, CDR2 ANQGSEA. The CDR3 is 13 amino acids. CDR3 region: CSVEDVAGHGYTF. The CDR3 DNA is TGCAGCGTTGAAGATGTCGCAGGGCATGGCTACACCTTC.

The chain is built from TRBV29-1 and TRBJ2-6; TRBD1 matches at 9 bases. Germline-derived CDR1 and CDR2 are SQVTM and ANQGSEA. The V gene end was trimmed by 2 bases and the J gene end by 12 bases; junction bases not matched to a gene: 11. CDR3 length: 15 residues. The CDR3 nucleotides read TGCAGCGTTGAATGGGGGACAGGGAGGAAGGGCGTCCTGACTTTC. This sequence encodes CSVEWGTGRKGVLTF.